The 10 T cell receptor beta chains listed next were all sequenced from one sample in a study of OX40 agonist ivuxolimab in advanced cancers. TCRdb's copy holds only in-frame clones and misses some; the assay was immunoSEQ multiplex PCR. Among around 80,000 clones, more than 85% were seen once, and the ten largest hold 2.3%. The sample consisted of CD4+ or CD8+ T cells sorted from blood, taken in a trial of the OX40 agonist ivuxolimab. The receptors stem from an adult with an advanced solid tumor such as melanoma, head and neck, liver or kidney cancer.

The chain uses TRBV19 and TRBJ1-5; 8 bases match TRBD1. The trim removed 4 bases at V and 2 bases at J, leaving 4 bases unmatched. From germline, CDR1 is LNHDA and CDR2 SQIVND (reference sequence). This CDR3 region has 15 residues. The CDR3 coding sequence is TGTGCCAGTAGTAGGACAGGGCAAGGCAATCAGCCCCAGCATTTT. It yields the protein CASSRTGQGNQPQHF.

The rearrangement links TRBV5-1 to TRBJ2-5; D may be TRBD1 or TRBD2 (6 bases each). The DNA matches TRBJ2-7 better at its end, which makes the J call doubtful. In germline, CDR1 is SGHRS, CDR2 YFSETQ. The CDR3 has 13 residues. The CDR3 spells CASSGGSGAEQYF. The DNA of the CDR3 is TGCGCCAGCAGCGGGGGGTCAGGGGCCGAGCAGTACTTC.

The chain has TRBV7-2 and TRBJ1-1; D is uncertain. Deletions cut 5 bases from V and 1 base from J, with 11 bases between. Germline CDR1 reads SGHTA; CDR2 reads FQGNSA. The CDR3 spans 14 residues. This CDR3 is CASSISNKNTEAFF. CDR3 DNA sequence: TGTGCCAGCAGCATTTCCAATAAGAACACTGAAGCTTTCTTT.

In DNA form, the CDR3 reads TGTGCCAGTAGTGGGGAAGCCAAAAACATTCAGTACTTC. Translating gives CASSGEAKNIQYF. The chain joins TRBV19 to TRBJ2-4; the D is unclear. The CDR3 covers 13 residues. With 5 bases removed from V and 0 bases from J, the gap between germline ends came to 5 bases. The V gene's germline CDR1 is LNHDA and CDR2 SQIVND (reference sequence).

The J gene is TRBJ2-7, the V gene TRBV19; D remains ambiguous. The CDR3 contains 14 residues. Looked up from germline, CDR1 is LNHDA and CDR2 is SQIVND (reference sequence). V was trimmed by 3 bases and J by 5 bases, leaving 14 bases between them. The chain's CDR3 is CASSMKAPPNEQYF. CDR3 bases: TGTGCCAGTAGTATGAAGGCACCACCGAACGAGCAGTACTTC.

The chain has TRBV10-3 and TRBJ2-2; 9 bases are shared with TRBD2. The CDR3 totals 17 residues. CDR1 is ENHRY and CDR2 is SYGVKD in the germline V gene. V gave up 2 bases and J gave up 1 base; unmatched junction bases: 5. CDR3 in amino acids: CAISEGQRGENTGELFF. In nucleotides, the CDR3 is TGTGCCATCAGTGAGGGCCAGCGGGGGGAGAACACCGGGGAGCTGTTTTTT.

CDR3 amino acids: CSSRQGGYNEQFF. Written as DNA, the CDR3 is TGCAGCTCCAGACAGGGTGGGTACAATGAGCAGTTCTTC. The chain joins TRBV29-1 to TRBJ2-1; TRBD1 matches at 7 bases. J lost 4 bases, V lost 8 bases, and 8 bases had no gene match. This CDR3 is 13 amino acids long. The germline CDR1 and CDR2 sequences are SQVTM and ANQGSEA.

This CDR3 reads CSAKPQVEAFF. Here the CDR3 DNA reads TGCAGTGCAAAGCCCCAGGTTGAAGCTTTCTTT. The J gene is TRBJ1-1, the V gene TRBV20-1; no definite D call. The CDR3 length is 11 residues. Germline CDR1 reads DFQATT; CDR2 reads SNEGSKA (reference sequence). V lost 6 bases to trimming and J lost 7 bases, with 12 bases between them.

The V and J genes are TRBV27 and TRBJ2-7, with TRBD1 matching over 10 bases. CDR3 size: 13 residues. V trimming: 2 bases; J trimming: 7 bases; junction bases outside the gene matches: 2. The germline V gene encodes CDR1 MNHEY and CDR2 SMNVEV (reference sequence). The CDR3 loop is CASSLGTGEEQYF. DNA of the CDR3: TGTGCCAGCAGTTTAGGGACAGGGGAAGAGCAGTACTTC.

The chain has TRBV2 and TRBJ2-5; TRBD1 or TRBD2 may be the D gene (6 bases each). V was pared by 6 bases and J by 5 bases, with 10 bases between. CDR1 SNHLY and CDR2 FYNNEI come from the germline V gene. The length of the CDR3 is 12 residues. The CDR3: CASSPGAETQYF. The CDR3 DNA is TGTGCCAGCAGCCCGGGGGCGGAGACCCAGTACTTC.